The 27 T cell receptor beta chains reported below all come from one sample, sequenced in a study of blood T cell repertoires in COVID-19. TCRdb's table, derived via immunoSEQ multiplex PCR, lists solely in-frame clones and lacks some. The data hold roughly 390,000 clones, with approximately 87% observed a single time. The sample was peripheral blood. Source of these receptors: a woman between 25 and 40 years old with COVID-19, enrolled during active disease.

The chain employs TRBV5-1 and TRBJ2-5; 12 bases agree with TRBD2. V trimming: 2 bases; J trimming: 5 bases; junction bases outside the gene matches: 1. Looked up from germline, CDR1 is SGHRS and CDR2 is YFSETQ. This CDR3 spans 14 amino acids. The CDR3 loop is CASSFGTSGETQYF. CDR3 nucleotides: TGCGCCAGCAGCTTTGGGACTAGCGGGGAGACCCAGTACTTC.

V usage is TRBV4-3 and J usage is TRBJ1-2, with 7 positions matching TRBD1. Germline V gives CDR1 LGHNA, CDR2 YSLEER. Trimming cost V 1 base and J 4 bases; bases outside gene matches: 9. The CDR3 covers 16 residues. CDR3 amino acids: CASSQAAIRGPYGYTF. CDR3 nucleotide sequence: TGCGCCAGCAGCCAAGCTGCCATAAGGGGGCCCTATGGCTACACCTTC.

The chain couples TRBV10-3 to TRBJ1-2; 10 nucleotides align to TRBD1. The CDR3 runs to 14 residues. CDR1 is ENHRY and CDR2 is SYGVKD in the germline V gene. J lost 8 bases, V lost 2 bases, and 5 bases had no gene match. In DNA, the CDR3 is TGTGCCATCAGTGAGCTAGGACAGGGGGACGGCTACACCTTC. This codes for CAISELGQGDGYTF.

This clone is a singleton in its sample. CDR3 sequence: CASRGLKKAIYEQYF. The CDR3 DNA reads as TGTGCCAGCAGGGGGCTTAAGAAGGCGATATACGAGCAGTACTTC. The chain recombines TRBV2 with TRBJ2-7, with D tentatively TRBD1 (5 bases). Trimming left V 6 bases short and J 4 bases short, with 19 bases between. CDR3 length: 15 amino acids. Germline V gene data show CDR1 as SNHLY and CDR2 as FYNNEI. The full variable domain, with the rest looked up from reference TRBV2 and TRBJ2-7, is EPEVTQTPSHQVTQMGQEVILRCVPISNHLYFYWYRQILGQKVEFLVSFYNNEISEKSEIFDDQFSVERPDGSNFTLKIRSTKLEDSAMYFCASRGLKKAIYEQYFGPGTRLTVT.

The sample holds one count of this clone. The V and J genes are TRBV18 and TRBJ2-7, with 12 bases that match TRBD2. Unmatched junction bases numbered 8, after V lost 4 bases and J lost 4 bases. The CDR3 covers 16 residues. In germline, CDR1 is KGHSH, CDR2 LQKENI. In DNA form, the CDR3 reads TGTGCCAGCTCACGATCCCCCGGGACTAGCGGGTACGAGCAGTACTTC. Amino acid sequence: CASSRSPGTSGYEQYF.

The chain employs TRBV5-1 and TRBJ1-1; D not certain. Trimming left V 0 bases short and J 2 bases short, with 8 bases between. This CDR3 is built from 14 residues. Germline CDR1 is SGHRS and CDR2 is YFSETQ. The CDR3 DNA reads as TGCGCCAGCAGCTTGGGAGACTATAACACTGAAGCTTTCTTT. Residues: CASSLGDYNTEAFF.

The rearrangement joins TRBV9 to TRBJ2-1; D is unresolved. Looked up from germline, CDR1 is SGDLS and CDR2 is YYNGEE. The CDR3 runs to 13 residues. V lost 0 bases and J lost 6, with 7 bases in between. The CDR3 bases are TGTGCCAGCAGCGTAGGAGGCGTCAATGAGCAGTTCTTC. Amino acid sequence: CASSVGGVNEQFF.

This chain links TRBV6-1 with TRBJ1-1; D call uncertain. From germline, CDR1 is MNHNS and CDR2 SASEGT. This CDR3 has 11 amino acids. Trimming removed 1 base at V and 11 bases at J, with 8 bases between. The CDR3 nucleotides read TGTGCCAGCAGTGAAGTGACGGGGGCTTTCTTT. It yields the protein CASSEVTGAFF.

Written as DNA, the CDR3 is TGTGCCAGCAGTTTGGGGATTAGACAGGGGAGGGACGAGCAGTACTTC. Protein: CASSLGIRQGRDEQYF. The V and J genes are TRBV28 and TRBJ2-7, with D possibly matching TRBD1 (8 bases). Trimming took off 3 bases at V and 5 bases at J, with 20 bases between the two ends. The CDR3 runs 16 residues. Germline V lookup: CDR1 MDHEN, CDR2 SYDVKM.

The V gene is TRBV10-3, the J gene TRBJ2-1; TRBD1 matches 7 bases. Germline V lookup: CDR1 ENHRY, CDR2 SYGVKD. V was clipped by 2 bases and J by 12 bases; unmatched bases: 7. The CDR3 extends over 13 amino acids. The DNA of the CDR3 is TGTGCCATCAGTGAGGCGCACAGGGGTGGGCAGTTCTTC. Translating it yields CAISEAHRGGQFF.

V and J are TRBV2 and TRBJ1-1, with D possibly matching TRBD1 (5 bases). The CDR3 is 15 residues long. Trimming removed 3 bases from V and 4 bases from J, with 15 bases in between. Germline-derived CDR1 and CDR2 are SNHLY and FYNNEI. The DNA of the CDR3 is TGTGCCAGCAGTGATCCGACGCAGGGTGGCACTGAAGCTTTCTTT. Its translation: CASSDPTQGGTEAFF.

In this sample, this clone turned up a few times. One end of the junction varies from germline; a read error may be responsible. V and J are TRBV6-1 and TRBJ2-3; TRBD2 agrees at 7 bases. The CDR3 has 15 residues. In germline, CDR1 is MNHNS, CDR2 SASEGT. CDR3 loop: CASREAEGRGDTQYF. In DNA form, the CDR3 reads TGTGCCAGCAGAGAAGCTGAGGGGAGGGGAGATACGCAGTATTTT.

The chain carries TRBV27 and TRBJ1-1; D is undetermined. The CDR3 extends over 14 amino acids. Germline CDR1 MNHEY, CDR2 SMNVEV (reference sequence). Trimming removed 0 bases at V and 6 bases at J, with 11 bases between. CDR3 sequence (DNA): TGTGCCAGCAGTTTATCCACATTCGCCCCTGAAGCTTTCTTT. Translated, it gives CASSLSTFAPEAFF.

This chain joins TRBV19 and TRBJ2-1, with 12 nucleotides matching TRBD2. The CDR3 loop spans 17 amino acids. Trimming took 0 bases from V and 10 from J; bases not matched to a gene: 10. Germline V gives CDR1 LNHDA, CDR2 SQIVND (reference sequence). The DNA of the CDR3 is TGTGCCAGTAGTATAGATCGCGGACTAGCGGGACCAAAGGAGCAGTTCTTC. Translating gives CASSIDRGLAGPKEQFF.

The J gene is TRBJ2-7, the V gene TRBV6-2 or TRBV6-3; weak D call: TRBD2 (6 bases). V was pared by 0 bases and J by 5 bases, with 26 bases between. The CDR3 sequence is 19 residues long. Germline loops: CDR1 MNHEY, CDR2 SVGEGT. The CDR3 nucleotides read TGTGCCAGCAGTTACTCGAGTAGAGGTCCGGAGGGCAGGTCCAACGAGCAGTACTTC. Translated, it gives CASSYSSRGPEGRSNEQYF.

This clone appeared a single time. The chain couples TRBV30 to TRBJ1-5; unclear D gene. The ends were cut back, 1 base at V and 4 bases at J, with 8 bases in the middle. This CDR3 comprises 13 residues. CDR1 and CDR2 from the germline V gene are GTSNPN and SVGIG (reference sequence). This CDR3 reads CAWSGLVNQPQHF. The CDR3 nucleotides read TGTGCCTGGAGTGGCTTAGTGAATCAGCCCCAGCATTTT. Full variable domain (outside the CDR3, taken from reference TRBV30 and TRBJ1-5): SQTIHQWPATLVQPVGSPLSLECTVEGTSNPNLYWYRQAAGRGLQLLFYSVGIGQISSEVPQNLSASRPQDRQFILSSKKLLLSDSGFYLCAWSGLVNQPQHFGDGTRLSIL.

The rearrangement joins TRBV5-8 to TRBJ2-7, with D maybe TRBD2 (6 bases). The CDR3 is 14 amino acids. Germline loops: CDR1 SGHTS, CDR2 YDEGEE. V was trimmed by 2 bases and J by 0 bases, leaving 9 bases between them. The CDR3 is CASSFGTPSYEQYF. The CDR3 bases are TGTGCCAGCAGCTTCGGGACTCCCTCCTACGAGCAGTACTTC.

V gene TRBV23-1 combines with J gene TRBJ1-5; weak D call: TRBD1 (5 bases). TRBV23-1 is designated an ORF whose function remains uncertain. V was shortened by 0 bases and J by 5 bases, with 11 bases between the two germline ends. This CDR3 has 15 amino acids. The CDR3 region has the DNA TGCGCCAGCAGTCAATCGGGAGGGGCCCATCAGCCCCAGCATTTT. Its protein product is CASSQSGGAHQPQHF.

The sample holds one count of this clone. CDR3 in DNA: TGCGCCACTACCAGGGAGACCGGGACAGGGGGAGGCTATGGCTACACCTTC. Protein sequence: CATTRETGTGGGYGYTF. This chain connects TRBV5-1 to TRBJ1-2; 11 nucleotides align to TRBD1. The CDR3 is 17 amino acids. Germline CDR1 is SGHRS and CDR2 is YFSETQ. V lost 9 bases to trimming and J lost 4 bases; unmatched junction nucleotides: 17.

The CDR3, as DNA: TGTGCCAGCAGTTACGTTCTTATAGCGACGGACACCGGGGAGCTGTTTTTT. Amino acids: CASSYVLIATDTGELFF. The rearrangement joins TRBV5-5 to TRBJ2-2; a weak D match, TRBD2 (5 bases). Per the germline V gene, CDR1 is SGHKS and CDR2 is YYEKEE (reference sequence). Trimming removed 5 bases at V and 3 bases at J, with 20 bases between. The CDR3 is 17 residues long. Complete variable domain (other parts from reference TRBV5-5 and TRBJ2-2): DAGVTQSPTHLIKTRGQQVTLRCSPISGHKSVSWYQQVLGQGPQFIFQYYEKEERGRGNFPDRFSARQFPNYSSELNVNALLLGDSALYLCASSYVLIATDTGELFFGEGSRLTVL.

The V gene is TRBV5-6, the J gene TRBJ1-2; 7 nucleotides line up with TRBD1. The CDR3 contains 14 residues. The germline V gene has CDR1 SGHDT and CDR2 YYEEEE. Germline trimming cut 4 bases from V and 4 bases from J; bases unmatched to any gene: 7. CDR3 in DNA: TGTGCCAGCAGCCCAGACAGGGAGGTCTATGGCTACACCTTC. Translation gives CASSPDREVYGYTF.

The chain couples TRBV2 to TRBJ2-5, with a tentative D call TRBD1 (6 bases). The CDR3 contains 13 residues. Germline V gene data show CDR1 as SNHLY and CDR2 as FYNNEI. The ends were cut back, 6 bases at V and 9 bases at J, with 17 bases in the middle. The CDR3 nucleotides are TGTGCCAGCAGCCTGGGGGCCCACCGGGCCCAGTACTTC. Its translation is CASSLGAHRAQYF. Full variable domain (rest looked up from reference TRBV2 and TRBJ2-5): EPEVTQTPSHQVTQMGQEVILRCVPISNHLYFYWYRQILGQKVEFLVSFYNNEISEKSEIFDDQFSVERPDGSNFTLKIRSTKLEDSAMYFCASSLGAHRAQYFGPGTRLLVL.

This chain uses TRBV19 with TRBJ1-4; TRBD1 agrees at 7 bases. There are 16 residues in the CDR3. Germline V CDR1 and CDR2: LNHDA, SQIVND (reference sequence). V lost 2 bases, J lost 7 bases, and 10 bases stayed unmatched. CDR3 nucleotide sequence: TGTGCCAGTAGTATAAGCGTTGGACAGGCAAGTGAAAAACTGTTTTTT. As protein: CASSISVGQASEKLFF.

V gene TRBV28 combines with J gene TRBJ1-1; possible D gene TRBD1, 6 bases. The CDR3 extends over 14 amino acids. Germline loops: CDR1 MDHEN, CDR2 SYDVKM. V was pared by 5 bases and J by 5 bases, with 15 bases between. The CDR3 nucleotides read TGTGCCAGCAGTCATTACTACAGGGATACTGAAGCTTTCTTT. Its translation is CASSHYYRDTEAFF.

The chain couples TRBV27 to TRBJ2-1; 8 nucleotides match TRBD2. Per germline, CDR1 MNHEY and CDR2 SMNVEV (reference sequence). The CDR3 consists of 17 residues. With 1 base clipped from V and 4 bases from J, the junction kept 9 bases outside the gene matches. This CDR3 is CASSLWGAGAGYNEQFF. The CDR3 DNA sequence: TGTGCCAGCAGTTTATGGGGAGCGGGAGCGGGGTACAATGAGCAGTTCTTC.

The V call is TRBV29-1, the J call TRBJ2-2; TRBD1 aligns across 8 bases. The germline CDR1 and CDR2 sequences are SQVTM and ANQGSEA. The V gene end was trimmed by 6 bases and the J gene end by 6 bases; junction bases not matched to a gene: 9. The CDR3 totals 14 residues. CDR3 DNA sequence: TGCAGCGTAACGACAGGGGAGATATCCGGGGAGCTGTTTTTT. This gives the protein CSVTTGEISGELFF.

Concerning this clone: A much larger clone differs by one base, so this may be a read error. Different DNA sequences within this sample yield the same CDR3. The chain carries TRBV12-3 or TRBV12-4 and TRBJ1-1; 7 positions match TRBD1. This CDR3 has 13 residues. V lost 2 bases, J lost 4 bases, and 1 base stayed unmatched. The CDR3 DNA reads as TGTGCCAGCAGTTTATCAGGGGGCACTGAAGCTTTCTTT. Protein product: CASSLSGGTEAFF.